Shown below are 18 T cell receptor beta chains from a single sample sequenced in a study of blood T cell repertoires in COVID-19. Clones were sequenced by immunoSEQ multiplex PCR, and TCRdb holds only the in-frame ones, with some missing. The sample has just over 650,000 clones; 90% are singletons. Sequencing was done on a sample of peripheral blood. These receptors were collected from a woman aged 18-29 years with acute or convalescent COVID-19.

This chain connects TRBV29-1 to TRBJ1-1; unclear D gene. Germline CDR1 SQVTM, CDR2 ANQGSEA. V lost 6 bases, J lost 3 bases, and 14 bases lay in between. This CDR3 has 13 residues. The CDR3 DNA is TGCAGCGTCACCAAAGAGAGATACACTGAAGCTTTCTTT. Translation gives CSVTKERYTEAFF.

The gene calls are TRBV12-3 or TRBV12-4 and TRBJ1-1, with 9 nucleotides matching TRBD1. This CDR3 is 13 amino acids long. V shed 3 bases and J 8 bases; nucleotides not matched to a gene: 4. The CDR3 DNA follows: TGTGCCAGCAGTTTGAGGGACAGGGTCGAAGCTTTCTTT. Its protein is CASSLRDRVEAFF.

The gene calls are TRBV18 and TRBJ1-2; D not resolved. This CDR3 contains 12 residues. Germline V lookup: CDR1 KGHSH, CDR2 LQKENI. V lost 3 bases to trimming and J lost 10 bases, with 12 bases between them. For the CDR3, the DNA is TGTGCCAGCTCACCCCTAGGAGCTGACTACACCTTC. This sequence encodes CASSPLGADYTF.

V gene TRBV4-3 combines with J gene TRBJ1-3; 8 positions agree with TRBD1. Germline V gene data show CDR1 as LGHNA and CDR2 as YSLEER. The CDR3 has 17 amino acids. V lost 4 bases, J lost 2 bases, and 10 bases stayed unmatched. The CDR3 DNA sequence: TGCGCCAGCAGCCCCTCAGGGGGCGCCGGTCCTGGAAACACCATATATTTT. Translated, it gives CASSPSGGAGPGNTIYF.

The chain uses TRBV19 and TRBJ1-2, with D maybe TRBD1 (6 bases). Germline assignment: CDR1 LNHDA and CDR2 SQIVND (reference sequence). This CDR3 contains 14 residues. Deletions cut 3 bases from V and 2 bases from J, with 10 bases between. CDR3 sequence: CASSIRQANYGYTF. As DNA, the CDR3 is TGTGCCAGTAGTATCCGACAGGCGAACTATGGCTACACCTTC.

V usage is TRBV9 and J usage is TRBJ2-1; 8 bases align to TRBD1. CDR3 size: 14 residues. CDR1 is SGDLS, CDR2 YYNGEE, per germline. V shed 5 bases, J shed 6 bases, and the junction held 7 bases outside the gene matches. CDR3 bases: TGTGCCAGCAGTGAACAGGGGGTCCTCAATGAGCAGTTCTTC. Amino acid sequence: CASSEQGVLNEQFF.

This clone was seen a few times. The same CDR3 can be traced to other DNA sequences in this sample. The chain carries TRBV5-6 and TRBJ1-3, with unresolved D. The CDR3 length is 14 residues. Germline V lookup: CDR1 SGHDT, CDR2 YYEEEE. Trimming left V 0 bases short and J 2 bases short, with 6 bases between. The DNA for the CDR3 is TGTGCCAGCAGCTTGGGGAGGGCTGGAAACACCATATATTTT. It yields the protein CASSLGRAGNTIYF.

This chain uses TRBV18 with TRBJ1-5; D remains ambiguous. This CDR3 is built from 15 residues. Germline lookup yields CDR1 KGHSH and CDR2 LQKENI. Trimming cost V 4 bases and J 4 bases, with 14 bases left between them. CDR3 protein: CASSLGLKGNQPQHF. As DNA, the CDR3 is TGTGCCAGCTCACTCGGACTTAAAGGGAATCAGCCCCAGCATTTT.

The genes are TRBV4-2 and TRBJ1-2; TRBD1 agrees at 9 bases. Germline loops: CDR1 LGHNA, CDR2 YNFKEQ. The CDR3 runs to 17 residues. V was clipped by 0 bases and J by 6 bases; unmatched bases: 11. The CDR3 spells CASSQDTSGTGRDGYTF. Here the CDR3 DNA reads TGTGCCAGCAGCCAAGACACTTCCGGGACAGGGAGGGATGGCTACACCTTC.

V gene TRBV27 combines with J gene TRBJ1-3; a possible D gene is TRBD1 (5 bases). The CDR3 runs 15 residues. V was shortened by 5 bases and J by 2 bases, with 13 bases between the two germline ends. Germline V gives CDR1 MNHEY, CDR2 SMNVEV (reference sequence). CDR3 residues: CASSIFLGPGNTIYF. CDR3 sequence (DNA): TGTGCCAGCAGTATCTTCCTGGGGCCTGGAAACACCATATATTTT.

The DNA of the CDR3 is TGTGCCTGGGTCCCTGATCGGGGGAAGGGGTATGGCTACACCTTC. Translating gives CAWVPDRGKGYGYTF. This chain links TRBV30 with TRBJ1-2; tentatively, D is TRBD1 (5 bases). Trimming took 5 bases from V and 5 from J, leaving 21 bases between them. Germline CDR1 reads GTSNPN; CDR2 reads SVGIG (reference sequence). The CDR3 contains 15 residues.

The chain links TRBV19 to TRBJ1-2, with TRBD1 matching over 7 bases. CDR3 length: 14 amino acids. The germline gives CDR1 LNHDA, CDR2 SQIVND (reference sequence). V was pared by 5 bases and J by 4 bases, with 7 bases of the junction left unmatched. The DNA of the CDR3 is TGTGCCAGTAGTTCCCGGACAGGTGCCTATGGCTACACCTTC. Protein sequence: CASSSRTGAYGYTF.

The gene calls are TRBV7-8 and TRBJ1-2, with 11 nucleotides matching TRBD1. CDR3 size: 11 residues. Germline CDR1 and CDR2: SGHVS and FQNEAQ. V trimming: 5 bases; J trimming: 12 bases; junction bases outside the gene matches: 2. Here the CDR3 reads CASSPDRGHTF. For the CDR3, the DNA is TGTGCCAGCAGCCCGGACAGGGGGCACACCTTC.

The V and J genes are TRBV24-1 and TRBJ2-7; tentatively, D is TRBD1 (6 bases). CDR1 and CDR2 from the germline V gene are KGHDR and SFDVKD. This CDR3 is built from 14 residues. The V end lost 5 bases, the J end lost 6 bases, and 16 bases lay between the germline ends. The CDR3 DNA sequence: TGTGCCACCAGTGTGGGGACATCGTCCAGCGAGCAGTACTTC. Protein: CATSVGTSSSEQYF.

This clone was counted once. V and J are TRBV6-4 and TRBJ2-1; weak D call: TRBD2 (7 bases). This CDR3 has 14 residues. Germline V gene data show CDR1 as MRHNA and CDR2 as SNTAGT. Trimming removed 0 bases at V and 9 bases at J, with 12 bases between. CDR3 sequence: CASSDSGGASEQFF. CDR3 DNA: TGTGCCAGCAGTGACTCGGGGGGGGCAAGTGAGCAGTTCTTC.

As for this clone: Other DNA sequences in the sample encode the same CDR3. The gene calls are TRBV5-1 and TRBJ2-7; TRBD1 matches at 7 bases. The V gene end was trimmed by 0 bases and the J gene end by 2 bases; junction bases not matched to a gene: 2. Germline V gene lookup returns CDR1 SGHRS and CDR2 YFSETQ. The CDR3 extends over 14 amino acids. CDR3 nucleotide sequence: TGCGCCAGCAGCTTGGTCCAGGGGGCCTACGAGCAGTACTTC. Protein product: CASSLVQGAYEQYF.

The chain is built from TRBV6-5 and TRBJ1-2, with TRBD1 matching 7 bases. Germline V gene lookup returns CDR1 MNHEY and CDR2 SVGAGI. Trimming at V came to 7 bases and at J to 7 bases, leaving 9 bases not matched to a gene. CDR3 length: 13 amino acids. As DNA, the CDR3 is TGTGCCAGCAAGGTTGAGGGGGCTGGTGGCTACACCTTC. It yields the protein CASKVEGAGGYTF.

The rearrangement links TRBV2 to TRBJ1-6; 7 bases agree with TRBD1. Germline V gene data show CDR1 as SNHLY and CDR2 as FYNNEI. The CDR3 sequence is 12 residues long. V lost 9 bases to trimming and J lost 7 bases; unmatched junction nucleotides: 3. CDR3 nucleotide sequence: TGTGCCAGAGGGGGCCTCAATTCACCCCTCCACTTT. Protein product: CARGGLNSPLHF.